Listed below are T cell receptor beta chains from one sample, sequenced in a study of cytotoxic CD8 clonotypes in ibrutinib-treated CLL. TCRdb's table, derived via immunoSEQ multiplex PCR, lists solely in-frame clones and lacks some. The sample lists approximately 120,000 clones; around four fifths were seen once. Sequenced material: PBMCs, taken after 24 months of ibrutinib treatment. The source of these receptors is a human donor with chronic lymphocytic leukemia. Both conserved end residues are part of each CDR3. D genes are given only for firm matches. A row's size may be missing; if present it is once, few, many or a size class.

v_call: TRBV2; clone_size: NA; d_call: NA; j_call: TRBJ2-7; cdr3_aa: CASSVQARYEQYF; cdr3_nt: TGTGCCAGCAGTGTTCAGGCCCGCTACGAGCAGTACTTC
v_call: TRBV11-2; clone_size: NA; d_call: NA; j_call: TRBJ1-4; cdr3_aa: CASSSGTADRNEKLFF; cdr3_nt: TGTGCCAGCAGCTCCGGAACAGCAGATCGTAATGAAAAACTGTTTTTT
v_call: TRBV7-8; clone_size: NA; d_call: NA; j_call: TRBJ2-7; cdr3_aa: CASSFGSTREQYF; cdr3_nt: TGTGCCAGCAGCTTCGGAAGTACCCGCGAGCAGTACTTC
v_call: TRBV6-4; clone_size: NA; d_call: TRBD1; j_call: TRBJ2-7; cdr3_aa: CASSEERGRAYEQYF; cdr3_nt: TGTGCCAGCAGCGAGGAGAGGGGGCGCGCCTACGAGCAGTACTTC
v_call: TRBV19; clone_size: NA; d_call: NA; j_call: TRBJ1-5; cdr3_aa: CASSGNRVPNQPQHF; cdr3_nt: TGTGCCAGTAGTGGGAACAGGGTCCCCAATCAGCCCCAGCATTTT
v_call: TRBV11-2; clone_size: NA; d_call: TRBD1; j_call: TRBJ2-5; cdr3_aa: CASSPTGEETQYF; cdr3_nt: TGTGCCAGCAGCCCAACAGGGGAAGAGACCCAGTACTTC
v_call: TRBV2; clone_size: NA; d_call: NA; j_call: TRBJ2-3; cdr3_aa: CASTGKDPASTDTQYF; cdr3_nt: TGTGCCAGCACAGGGAAAGACCCCGCTAGCACAGATACGCAGTATTTT
v_call: TRBV7-9; clone_size: NA; d_call: NA; j_call: TRBJ2-5; cdr3_aa: CASSRLETQYF; cdr3_nt: TGTGCCAGCAGCAGATTGGAGACCCAGTACTTC
v_call: TRBV19; clone_size: NA; d_call: NA; j_call: TRBJ2-5; cdr3_aa: CASSQGKQETQYF; cdr3_nt: TGTGCCAGTAGCCAGGGTAAACAAGAGACCCAGTACTTC
v_call: TRBV4-3; clone_size: NA; d_call: NA; j_call: TRBJ2-2; cdr3_aa: CASSQGTGRNTGELFF; cdr3_nt: TGCGCCAGCAGCCAAGGGACGGGACGGAACACCGGGGAGCTGTTTTTT
v_call: TRBV6-1; clone_size: NA; d_call: NA; j_call: TRBJ1-2; cdr3_aa: CASSENRGRGYGYTF; cdr3_nt: TGTGCCAGCAGTGAAAACCGGGGCCGGGGCTATGGCTACACCTTC
v_call: TRBV6-5; clone_size: NA; d_call: NA; j_call: TRBJ1-1; cdr3_aa: CASSYSSRVNTEAFF; cdr3_nt: TGTGCCAGCAGTTACTCGTCACGGGTGAACACTGAAGCTTTCTTT
v_call: TRBV10-3; clone_size: once; d_call: TRBD2; j_call: TRBJ2-2; cdr3_aa: CAISDQLAGTGELFF; cdr3_nt: TGTGCCATCAGTGATCAGCTAGCGGGAACCGGGGAGCTGTTTTTT
v_call: TRBV18; clone_size: NA; d_call: NA; j_call: TRBJ1-3; cdr3_aa: CASSPGGFGDTIYF; cdr3_nt: TGTGCCAGCTCACCGGGGGGCTTCGGTGACACCATATATTTT
v_call: TRBV11-2; clone_size: once; d_call: NA; j_call: TRBJ1-2; cdr3_aa: CASSLDREGSVNYGYTF; cdr3_nt: TGTGCCAGCAGCTTAGATCGGGAGGGTTCGGTAAACTATGGCTACACCTTC
v_call: TRBV7-2; clone_size: NA; d_call: NA; j_call: TRBJ1-3; cdr3_aa: CASSLSPNTIYF; cdr3_nt: TGTGCCAGCAGCTTATCCCCAAACACCATATATTTT
v_call: TRBV6-1; clone_size: few; d_call: NA; j_call: TRBJ2-5; cdr3_aa: CASSDQERGWETQYF; cdr3_nt: TGTGCCAGCAGTGATCAGGAAAGGGGATGGGAGACCCAGTACTTC
v_call: TRBV5-1; clone_size: NA; d_call: NA; j_call: TRBJ2-1; cdr3_aa: CASSLEWHNEQFF; cdr3_nt: TGCGCCAGCAGCTTGGAGTGGCACAATGAGCAGTTCTTC
v_call: TRBV2; clone_size: NA; d_call: TRBD1; j_call: TRBJ1-3; cdr3_aa: CASTGQGYGNTIYF; cdr3_nt: TGTGCCAGCACGGGACAGGGCTATGGAAACACCATATATTTT
v_call: TRBV2; clone_size: once; d_call: NA; j_call: TRBJ2-3; cdr3_aa: CARALGVDTQYF; cdr3_nt: TGTGCCAGAGCGCTCGGTGTAGATACGCAGTATTTT
v_call: TRBV5-1; clone_size: NA; d_call: TRBD1; j_call: TRBJ1-4; cdr3_aa: CASGGQGGTKEKLFF; cdr3_nt: TGCGCCAGCGGAGGACAGGGGGGGACGAAAGAAAAACTGTTTTTT
v_call: TRBV7-6; clone_size: once; d_call: NA; j_call: TRBJ2-2; cdr3_aa: CASSLVRLPTGELFF; cdr3_nt: TGTGCCAGCAGCTTAGTCAGATTACCCACCGGGGAGCTGTTTTTT
v_call: TRBV29-1; clone_size: NA; d_call: NA; j_call: TRBJ1-1; cdr3_aa: CSVEDGGGAFF; cdr3_nt: TGCAGCGTTGAAGATGGAGGGGGGGCTTTCTTT
v_call: TRBV7-7; clone_size: NA; d_call: NA; j_call: TRBJ2-2; cdr3_aa: CASSLVAADTGELFF; cdr3_nt: TGTGCCAGCAGCTTAGTCGCCGCTGACACCGGGGAGCTGTTTTTT
v_call: TRBV6-5; clone_size: NA; d_call: NA; j_call: TRBJ1-2; cdr3_aa: CASSYSSRQSSGYTF; cdr3_nt: TGTGCCAGCAGTTACTCGTCGAGACAGAGTTCGGGCTACACCTTC
v_call: TRBV11-3; clone_size: NA; d_call: TRBD1; j_call: TRBJ2-3; cdr3_aa: CASSLGGQGADTQYF; cdr3_nt: TGTGCCAGCAGCTTAGGGGGACAGGGAGCAGATACGCAGTATTTT
v_call: TRBV15; clone_size: once; d_call: TRBD1; j_call: TRBJ2-3; cdr3_aa: CATSSRTTGWEGDTQYF; cdr3_nt: TGTGCCACCAGCAGCAGGACGACAGGGTGGGAAGGAGATACGCAGTATTTT
v_call: TRBV9; clone_size: NA; d_call: TRBD1; j_call: TRBJ1-3; cdr3_aa: CASSGTGWDGNTIYF; cdr3_nt: TGTGCCAGCAGCGGGACAGGGTGGGATGGAAACACCATATATTTT
v_call: TRBV5-4; clone_size: NA; d_call: NA; j_call: TRBJ2-6; cdr3_aa: CASSLIGGVGANVLTF; cdr3_nt: TGTGCCAGCAGCTTAATCGGAGGGGTCGGGGCCAACGTCCTGACTTTC
v_call: TRBV10-3; clone_size: NA; d_call: NA; j_call: TRBJ1-6; cdr3_aa: CAISESSGSMYNSPLHF; cdr3_nt: TGTGCCATCAGTGAGTCGAGTGGGTCAATGTATAATTCACCCCTCCACTTT
v_call: TRBV30; clone_size: NA; d_call: NA; j_call: TRBJ2-1; cdr3_aa: CAWGWDPQLYNEQFF; cdr3_nt: TGTGCCTGGGGTTGGGACCCACAACTTTACAATGAGCAGTTCTTC
v_call: TRBV20-1; clone_size: NA; d_call: NA; j_call: TRBJ2-5; cdr3_aa: CSATQGETQYF; cdr3_nt: TGCAGTGCGACCCAAGGAGAGACCCAGTACTTC
v_call: TRBV13; clone_size: NA; d_call: TRBD2; j_call: TRBJ2-7; cdr3_aa: CASSLSGGGYEQYF; cdr3_nt: TGTGCCAGCAGCTTAAGCGGGGGTGGCTACGAGCAGTACTTC
v_call: TRBV5-4; clone_size: NA; d_call: NA; j_call: TRBJ2-3; cdr3_aa: CASAPRLAGADTQYF; cdr3_nt: TGTGCCAGCGCCCCCCGTCTGGCGGGGGCGGATACGCAGTATTTT
v_call: TRBV5-6; clone_size: NA; d_call: NA; j_call: TRBJ2-7; cdr3_aa: CASSRTGVYEQYF; cdr3_nt: TGTGCCAGCAGCAGAACAGGTGTCTACGAGCAGTACTTC
v_call: TRBV13; clone_size: NA; d_call: NA; j_call: TRBJ1-1; cdr3_aa: CASSLMGQSTEAFF; cdr3_nt: TGTGCCAGCAGCTTGATGGGTCAATCCACTGAAGCTTTCTTT
v_call: TRBV4-1; clone_size: NA; d_call: NA; j_call: TRBJ1-1; cdr3_aa: CASSLTGRAFF; cdr3_nt: TGCGCCAGCAGTCTAACAGGGAGGGCTTTCTTT
v_call: TRBV5-1; clone_size: NA; d_call: NA; j_call: TRBJ1-2; cdr3_aa: CASSLTGESYTF; cdr3_nt: TGCGCCAGCAGCTTGACCGGGGAAAGCTACACCTTC
v_call: TRBV7-2; clone_size: NA; d_call: TRBD1; j_call: TRBJ2-1; cdr3_aa: CASSLETGFYNEQFF; cdr3_nt: TGTGCCAGCAGCTTAGAGACAGGGTTTTACAATGAGCAGTTCTTC
v_call: TRBV18; clone_size: once; d_call: TRBD1; j_call: TRBJ2-1; cdr3_aa: CASSPPTGGAYEQFF; cdr3_nt: TGTGCCAGCTCACCACCGACAGGGGGCGCCTATGAGCAGTTCTTC
v_call: TRBV6-4; clone_size: NA; d_call: NA; j_call: TRBJ1-6; cdr3_aa: CASSPWTRSPLHF; cdr3_nt: TGTGCCAGCAGTCCGTGGACCCGTTCACCCCTCCACTTT
v_call: TRBV7-7; clone_size: NA; d_call: TRBD1; j_call: TRBJ2-5; cdr3_aa: CASSLDGAGGYETQYF; cdr3_nt: TGTGCCAGCAGCTTAGACGGGGCAGGGGGCTATGAGACCCAGTACTTC
v_call: TRBV29-1; clone_size: NA; d_call: NA; j_call: TRBJ1-1; cdr3_aa: CSANRGENTEAFF; cdr3_nt: TGCAGCGCTAACCGGGGAGAAAACACTGAAGCTTTCTTT
v_call: TRBV30; clone_size: NA; d_call: NA; j_call: TRBJ1-2; cdr3_aa: CAWTTGGGYGYTF; cdr3_nt: TGTGCCTGGACGACGGGAGGGGGCTATGGCTACACCTTC
v_call: TRBV4-1; clone_size: few; d_call: NA; j_call: TRBJ1-1; cdr3_aa: CASSQDSQAFF; cdr3_nt: TGCGCCAGCAGCCAAGATTCACAAGCTTTCTTT
v_call: TRBV2; clone_size: NA; d_call: NA; j_call: TRBJ2-5; cdr3_aa: CASSSGYETQYF; cdr3_nt: TGTGCCAGCAGCTCTGGGTATGAGACCCAGTACTTC
v_call: TRBV18; clone_size: NA; d_call: NA; j_call: TRBJ1-1; cdr3_aa: CASSPGADTEAFF; cdr3_nt: TGTGCCAGCTCACCAGGGGCAGACACTGAAGCTTTCTTT
v_call: TRBV6-6; clone_size: NA; d_call: TRBD2; j_call: TRBJ2-5; cdr3_aa: CASRKLAGETQYF; cdr3_nt: TGTGCCAGCAGGAAATTAGCGGGGGAGACCCAGTACTTC
v_call: TRBV5-1; clone_size: NA; d_call: NA; j_call: TRBJ2-3; cdr3_aa: CASSLGGAGTQYF; cdr3_nt: TGCGCCAGCAGCTTGGGTGGGGCGGGTACGCAGTATTTT
v_call: TRBV19; clone_size: NA; d_call: TRBD2; j_call: TRBJ2-7; cdr3_aa: CASSPRLAALDEQYF; cdr3_nt: TGTGCCAGTAGTCCAAGACTAGCAGCCCTCGACGAGCAGTACTTC
v_call: TRBV7-9; clone_size: once; d_call: NA; j_call: TRBJ1-5; cdr3_aa: CASSPTLSENSNQPQHF; cdr3_nt: TGTGCCAGCAGCCCTACTCTTTCGGAAAATAGCAATCAGCCCCAGCATTTT
v_call: TRBV5-1; clone_size: once; d_call: NA; j_call: TRBJ2-2; cdr3_aa: CASSFTENTGELFF; cdr3_nt: TGCGCCAGCAGCTTTACGGAGAACACCGGGGAGCTGTTTTTT
v_call: TRBV19; clone_size: NA; d_call: TRBD1; j_call: TRBJ2-3; cdr3_aa: CASSRATGGGTDTQYF; cdr3_nt: TGTGCCAGTAGTAGAGCGACAGGGGGCGGCACAGATACGCAGTATTTT
v_call: TRBV6-6; clone_size: NA; d_call: TRBD1; j_call: TRBJ1-2; cdr3_aa: CASRHGTGAFYGYTF; cdr3_nt: TGTGCCAGCAGACACGGGACAGGGGCTTTCTATGGCTACACCTTC
v_call: TRBV9; clone_size: NA; d_call: NA; j_call: TRBJ2-1; cdr3_aa: CASSVRGAISYNEQFF; cdr3_nt: TGTGCCAGCAGCGTAAGGGGTGCCATTTCCTACAATGAGCAGTTCTTC
v_call: TRBV5-4; clone_size: NA; d_call: NA; j_call: TRBJ2-4; cdr3_aa: CASSTRTVGKNIQYF; cdr3_nt: TGTGCCAGCAGCACCCGGACAGTCGGCAAAAACATTCAGTACTTC
v_call: TRBV7-9; clone_size: NA; d_call: TRBD2; j_call: TRBJ2-7; cdr3_aa: CASSVSGTSGGAPYEQYF; cdr3_nt: TGTGCCAGCAGCGTCTCCGGGACTAGCGGGGGGGCGCCCTACGAGCAGTACTTC
v_call: TRBV7-9; clone_size: few; d_call: NA; j_call: TRBJ1-2; cdr3_aa: CASSLMRSNYGYTF; cdr3_nt: TGTGCCAGCAGCTTAATGAGGTCGAACTATGGCTACACCTTC
v_call: TRBV7-2; clone_size: NA; d_call: NA; j_call: TRBJ1-6; cdr3_aa: CASSLGGSSYNSPLHF; cdr3_nt: TGTGCCAGCAGCCTCGGAGGGAGCTCCTATAATTCACCCCTCCACTTT
v_call: TRBV6-5; clone_size: NA; d_call: NA; j_call: TRBJ1-4; cdr3_aa: CASSYNEKLFF; cdr3_nt: TGTGCCAGCAGTTACAATGAAAAACTGTTTTTT